The present T cell receptor beta chain was sequenced within a study of monozygotic twins with inflammatory bowel disease. TCR libraries were prepared from roughly 3,300 ng total RNA each. TCRdb reprocessed the 5' RACE reads, with one entry per CDR3 protein and no DNA. The sample holds around 47,000 distinct CDR3 sequences. Findings and limits, study-wide: Lower TCRbeta diversity (inverse Simpson) was seen in IBD patients than in healthy co-twins.

Looked up from germline, CDR1 is SGHTA and CDR2 is FQGTGA. This CDR3 is 15 amino acids long. In regard to this clonotype: Its antigen remains unidentified.

The receptor was derived from a human donor with ulcerative colitis or Crohn's disease, or a healthy co-twin of an affected twin (not recorded which). This sequence joins TRBV7-3 and TRBJ2-7; the D call of TRBD2 rests on TCRdb alone, since no DNA is present to check it. Sample: blood. CDR3 sequence reads: CASSLMGGPSYEQYF.